This TCR beta chain was retrieved from a study of blood T cells in healthy people across ages. Combining a sample-barcoded 5' primer with a J-beta primer mix, a second PCR ran for roughly 6 to 11 cycles. TCRdb re-derived calls from the 5' RACE reads in MiXCR, one entry per CDR3 protein. The table has around 750,000 distinct CDR3 sequences, 53% seen once. The V gene end was trimmed by 0 bases and the J gene end by 2 bases; junction bases not matched to a gene: 6. CDR1 is SGHRS and CDR2 is YFSETQ in the germline V gene. This CDR3 is 16 amino acids long. Source material: blood. The clonotype comes from a man older than 75 in good health. The J gene is TRBJ2-5, the V gene TRBV5-1, with 8 bases identical to TRBD2. Here the CDR3 DNA reads TGCGCCAGCAGCTTGGGAGCTAGCGGGTTACAAGAGACCCAGTACTTC. Protein product: CASSLGASGLQETQYF.